The TCR beta chain under discussion was sequenced for a study of beta chain features in type 1 diabetes. Overall study findings and caveats: TCRB CDR3s were moderately but significantly shorter in Type 1 diabetes patients in all four CD4+ subsets. When VDJ junctions were examined, type 1 diabetes patients showed fewer insertions and more deletions.

CDR1 and CDR2 (germline): KGHSH, LQKENI. V lost 1 base to trimming and J lost 6 bases; unmatched junction nucleotides: 3. This CDR3 region has 14 residues. The investigators reverse transcribed all of the isolated RNA, so they sequenced expressed TCRB transcripts. Naive, central memory and regulatory T cell samples produced a mean of approximately 3.6 million reads. TCRdb keeps only in-frame clones here, not all; method: immunoSEQ multiplex PCR. The profile shows more than 100,000 clones, approximately 10% of them singletons. This clone was observed a handful of times. Its antigen is as yet unknown. Donors contributed one heparinised blood draw apiece, averaging approximately 120 mL. Sorting that relied on CD45RO/CCR7/CD25/CD127/CD95/CD27 yielded CD4+ naive, central memory, regulatory and stem cell-like memory cells.

Source material: central memory CD4+ T cells from blood. This TCR was sampled from a man younger than 40 with type 1 diabetes. The J gene is TRBJ2-4, the V gene TRBV18; the match to TRBD1 covers 7 bases. The CDR3 sequence: CASSPRQGVNIQYF. The CDR3, as DNA: TGTGCCAGCTCACCACGACAGGGAGTAAACATTCAGTACTTC.